This note documents a single T cell receptor beta chain sequence. Original analysis: Reference gene primer amplification in the assay estimated nucleated cell counts. The repertoire was sequenced with immunoSEQ multiplex PCR; TCRdb's copy has only in-frame clones and lacks some. V, J and clone size derive from that table, while D and trimming were established from the DNA sequence. In the table there are just under 150,000 clones, roughly 81% of which are singletons. The sample is drawn from a study of blood T cell repertoires in COVID-19. Background on the study: The United States, Italy and Spain were the sources of the acute and convalescent COVID-19 samples. T cells, B-cell-depleted T cells, or PBMCs provided the cDNA or gDNA that served as material.

The CDR3 runs 17 residues. Germline CDR1 and CDR2: LNHDA and SQIVND (reference sequence). V shed 6 bases and J 1 base; nucleotides not matched to a gene: 12. Material for sequencing was peripheral blood. The TCR sequence derives from a human donor with acute or convalescent COVID-19. The donor label of this sample is uncertain. The V and J genes are TRBV19 and TRBJ1-5, with TRBD1 matching 7 bases. The CDR3 bases are TGTGCCAGTAGCAATCGACAGGACAGGTCGAGCAATCAGCCCCAGCATTTT. It is translated as CASSNRQDRSSNQPQHF. The entire variable domain, with the rest obtained from reference TRBV19 and TRBJ1-5, is as follows: DGGITQSPKYLFRKEGQNVTLSCEQNLNHDAMYWYRQDPGQGLRLIYYSQIVNDFQKGDIAEGYSVSREKKESFPLTVTSAQKNPTAFYLCASSNRQDRSSNQPQHFGDGTRLSIL.